This T cell receptor (beta chain) comes out of a study of cytomegalovirus exposure and HLA in healthy donors. Whole-study context: Tens of millions of unique TCRs from HLA-typed donors were held in an early release of data.

Study-wide results and caveats: Per a prior analysis, the majority of TCR beta V segments were productive roughly 87% or roughly 30% of the time. A few V segments could not be told apart, such as TRBV6-2 and TRBV6-3, and were left out.

Use of 60 Vbeta and 13 Jbeta primers characterized the PCR. This table comes from immunoSEQ multiplex PCR, and its TCRdb copy is limited to in-frame clones, with some not included. This table holds over 150,000 clones, less than 85% found once. As concerns this clone: What it recognizes is unknown.

This CDR3 has 15 amino acids. V was trimmed by 3 bases and J by 0 bases, leaving 9 bases between them. The germline CDR1 and CDR2 sequences are SGHTA and FQGNSA. The TCR sequence derives from a boy aged 2-15 years in good health and CMV-seronegative. The chain employs TRBV7-2 and TRBJ1-5; the D is unclear. Specimen: PBMCs. CDR3 in DNA: TGTGCCAGCAGCTTCGGCGGCAATAGCAATCAGCCCCAGCATTTT. Amino acids: CASSFGGNSNQPQHF.